This entry lists 26 T cell receptor beta chains sequenced from one sample in a study of T-cell reconstitution after alpha-beta-depleted transplantation in children. Researchers prepared the TCRbeta library using unique molecular identifiers, the study reports. One entry per CDR3 protein, called by TCRdb with MiXCR from the PCR reads. Here the sample spans 550,000 to 600,000 distinct CDR3 sequences, roughly 23% being singletons. The material was PBMCs, mostly from graft donor cells, obtained 360 days after TCRalphabeta/CD19-depleted stem cell transplant. These receptors were obtained from a boy under two years old who had a stem cell transplant for acute myeloid leukemia, so the T cells may come from the graft donor.

This clonotype was picked up a small number of times. The chain has TRBV4-1 and TRBJ2-1; tentative D call: TRBD2 (5 bases). V dropped 2 bases and J dropped 4 bases, with 18 bases sitting between them. Germline V gene lookup returns CDR1 MGHRA and CDR2 YSYEKL. The CDR3 is 17 amino acids. The CDR3 sequence is CASSQSILVRLYNEQFF. CDR3 bases: TGCGCCAGCAGCCAATCGATACTAGTTCGCCTTTACAATGAGCAGTTCTTC.

At least ten counts were recorded for this clonotype. J is TRBJ2-6 and V is TRBV29-1, with no clear D. Per the germline V gene, CDR1 is SQVTM and CDR2 is ANQGSEA. The CDR3 has 13 residues. V was pared by 6 bases and J by 0 bases, with 6 bases between. CDR3 nucleotide sequence: TGCAGCGTCACCTTCTCTGGGGCCAACGTCCTGACTTTC. Amino acids: CSVTFSGANVLTF.

V and J are TRBV6-6 and TRBJ2-7; 7 nucleotides agree with TRBD1. After removal of 7 bases from V and 1 base from J, the junction contained 4 bases not matched to a gene. Germline CDR1 reads MNHNY; CDR2 reads SVGAGI (reference sequence). The CDR3 runs 13 residues. CDR3 region: CASKGALSYEQYF. The CDR3 region has the DNA TGTGCCAGCAAGGGGGCCCTTTCCTACGAGCAGTACTTC.

This clonotype turned up a few times. The chain joins TRBV28 to TRBJ2-7, with D perhaps TRBD1 or TRBD2 (5 bases each). CDR3 size: 14 residues. CDR1 and CDR2 (germline): MDHEN, SYDVKM. Trimming left V 3 bases short and J 0 bases short, with 9 bases between. Here the CDR3 reads CASSLRGTSYEQYF. CDR3 nucleotide sequence: TGTGCCAGCAGTTTGAGGGGCACCTCCTACGAGCAGTACTTC.

In its sample, this clonotype was seen many times. The chain has TRBV20-1 and TRBJ2-1; TRBD2 agrees at 9 bases. With V trimmed by 3 bases and J by 7 bases, 7 bases remained unmatched. Germline CDR1 and CDR2: DFQATT and SNEGSKA (reference sequence). This CDR3 has 14 amino acids. This CDR3 reads CSASGLAGTNEQFF. As DNA, the CDR3 is TGCAGTGCTAGTGGCCTAGCGGGGACAAATGAGCAGTTCTTC.

This clonotype showed up many times. The V gene is TRBV6-5, the J gene TRBJ2-5; possible D gene TRBD2, 7 bases. V shed 2 bases and J shed 4 bases, with 17 bases lying between them. Germline CDR1 is MNHEY and CDR2 is SVGAGI. The CDR3 runs to 16 residues. The CDR3 loop is CASSYRVGGPIETQYF. CDR3 DNA sequence: TGTGCCAGCAGTTACAGAGTGGGGGGGCCGATAGAGACCCAGTACTTC.

The rearrangement uses TRBV5-1 and TRBJ2-4; perhaps D is TRBD1 or TRBD2 (7 bases each). V shed 5 bases and J shed 8 bases, with 20 bases lying between them. From germline, CDR1 is SGHRS and CDR2 YFSETQ. The CDR3 has 15 amino acids. CDR3 amino acids: CASRPGRGGLDIQYF. In DNA form, the CDR3 reads TGCGCCAGCAGACCGGGCAGGGGGGGCTTGGACATTCAGTACTTC.

The J gene is TRBJ2-1, the V gene TRBV10-3; unclear D gene. Germline V lookup: CDR1 ENHRY, CDR2 SYGVKD. V was trimmed by 4 bases and J by 3 bases, leaving 16 bases between them. This CDR3 contains 16 residues. The DNA of the CDR3 is TGTGCCATCAGTGCAGATTGGCCAATTGTCTACAATGAGCAGTTCTTC. As protein: CAISADWPIVYNEQFF.

This clonotype was seen only a few times. The J gene is TRBJ1-1, the V gene TRBV6-5; TRBD1 might be the D (5 bases). The CDR3 is 17 amino acids. CDR1 and CDR2 from the germline V gene are MNHEY and SVGAGI. Trimming took 0 bases from V and 8 from J, leaving 22 bases between them. This CDR3 is CASSYSGDGGTQGEAFF. CDR3 DNA: TGTGCCAGCAGTTACTCGGGGGATGGGGGGACCCAGGGAGAAGCTTTCTTT.

The chain recombines TRBV7-2 with TRBJ2-1; no clear D gene. Trimming took 0 bases from V and 0 from J, leaving 6 bases between them. The CDR3 extends over 15 amino acids. In germline, CDR1 is SGHTA, CDR2 FQGNSA. CDR3 in DNA: TGTGCCAGCAGCTTAGCGGTTGGCTCCTACAATGAGCAGTTCTTC. It yields the protein CASSLAVGSYNEQFF. Drawing the rest from reference TRBV7-2 and TRBJ2-1, the complete variable domain is GAGVSQSPSNKVTEKGKDVELRCDPISGHTALYWYRQSLGQGLEFLIYFQGNSAPDKSGLPSDRFSAERTGGSVSTLTIQRTQQEDSAVYLCASSLAVGSYNEQFFGPGTRLTVL.

This clonotype was picked up a small number of times. The V gene is TRBV6-6, the J gene TRBJ2-1; D gene ambiguous. V was clipped by 2 bases and J by 9 bases, with 8 bases between them. Per germline, CDR1 MNHNY and CDR2 SVGAGI (reference sequence). The CDR3 has 12 amino acids. In DNA form, the CDR3 reads TGTGCCAGCAGTTACGGATTGGCTGAGCAGTTCTTC. Protein: CASSYGLAEQFF.

This chain connects TRBV12-3 or TRBV12-4 to TRBJ2-2, with D perhaps TRBD2 (6 bases). There are 15 residues in the CDR3. Trimming shortened V by 4 bases and J by 4 bases, and 13 bases separated the two germline ends. The CDR3 nucleotides are TGTGCCAGCAGTTGGGCTAGCGAAATCACCGGGGAGCTGTTTTTT. Translating it yields CASSWASEITGELFF.

This clonotype has a single count. V and J are TRBV6-6 and TRBJ1-6; D ambiguous. With 10 bases removed from V and 10 bases from J, the gap between germline ends came to 8 bases. This CDR3 is built from 10 residues. In germline, CDR1 is MNHNY, CDR2 SVGAGI (reference sequence). CDR3 in amino acids: CAILGSPLHF. DNA of the CDR3: TGTGCCATACTTGGGTCACCCCTCCACTTT.

The J gene is TRBJ2-5, the V gene TRBV12-3 or TRBV12-4; D gene unclear. V lost 4 bases and J 4 bases, leaving 13 bases between the germline ends. The CDR3 loop spans 14 amino acids. The CDR3 spells CASSSLDPAETQYF. The CDR3 DNA sequence: TGTGCCAGCAGTTCTTTGGACCCAGCAGAGACCCAGTACTTC.

Ten or more counts support this clonotype. This chain uses TRBV29-1 with TRBJ1-1; D is unresolved. Trimming took off 4 bases at V and 4 bases at J, with 13 bases between the two ends. This CDR3 has 13 amino acids. The germline CDR1 and CDR2 sequences are SQVTM and ANQGSEA. CDR3 residues: CSVGMGAGTEAFF. The DNA for the CDR3 is TGCAGCGTTGGGATGGGAGCCGGCACTGAAGCTTTCTTT.

This clonotype appeared many times. V usage is TRBV4-1 and J usage is TRBJ2-2; D remains unclear. The germline gives CDR1 MGHRA, CDR2 YSYEKL. The V end lost 3 bases, the J end lost 5 bases, and 4 bases lay between the germline ends. This CDR3 comprises 12 residues. CDR3 region: CASSQPTGELFF. The DNA of the CDR3 is TGCGCCAGCAGCCAGCCGACCGGGGAGCTGTTTTTT.

V is TRBV28 and J is TRBJ2-5, with D unresolved. This CDR3 has 14 residues. Trimming stripped 3 bases from V and 9 bases from J, with 17 bases between. Germline V gene lookup returns CDR1 MDHEN and CDR2 SYDVKM. In nucleotides, the CDR3 is TGTGCCAGCAGTTTCCTAACGACAATCCCGGCCCAGTACTTC. It yields the protein CASSFLTTIPAQYF.

The chain links TRBV7-2 to TRBJ2-3, with 8 bases aligning to TRBD1. The germline V gene has CDR1 SGHTA and CDR2 FQGNSA. V shed 0 bases, J shed 1 base, and the junction held 6 bases outside the gene matches. The length of the CDR3 is 17 residues. The CDR3 DNA follows: TGTGCCAGCAGCTTAGCTGGACAGGGCCTTCGCACAGATACGCAGTATTTT. It translates to CASSLAGQGLRTDTQYF.

This clonotype was picked up many times. The gene calls are TRBV5-1 and TRBJ2-1; 8 bases line up with TRBD1. The trim removed 7 bases at V and 5 bases at J, leaving 14 bases unmatched. Germline values: CDR1 SGHRS, CDR2 YFSETQ. The length of the CDR3 is 16 residues. The CDR3 sequence: CASETGAPILDNEQFF. CDR3 DNA sequence: TGCGCCAGCGAGACAGGGGCCCCAATCCTTGACAATGAGCAGTTCTTC.

Of note for this clonotype: A much larger clone differs by one base, so this may be a read error. This chain links TRBV7-8 with TRBJ2-1, with D tentatively TRBD2 (5 bases). Germline lookup yields CDR1 SGHVS and CDR2 FQNEAQ. The CDR3 is made up of 13 amino acids. The germline V and J ends were trimmed by 0 bases and 12 bases, with 12 bases remaining between them. As DNA, the CDR3 is TGTGCCAGCAGCTTAGCGAGGGTTTATGGGCAGTTCTTC. It is translated as CASSLARVYGQFF.

This clonotype has ten or more counts. V gene TRBV12-3 or TRBV12-4 combines with J gene TRBJ2-3, with TRBD2 identical over 11 bases. The CDR3 is 15 residues long. V gave up 5 bases and J gave up 4 bases; unmatched junction bases: 5. The CDR3 nucleotides are TGTGCCAGCAGTCCGCTAGCGGGGGGATCAGATACGCAGTATTTT. Amino acids: CASSPLAGGSDTQYF.

This clonotype has ten or more counts. V gene TRBV12-3 or TRBV12-4 combines with J gene TRBJ1-2; 11 positions agree with TRBD1. V was pared by 8 bases and J by 4 bases, with 9 bases of the junction left unmatched. This CDR3 region has 15 residues. The DNA of the CDR3 is TGTGCCAGCGTAAACCGGGACAGGGGGATCTATGGCTACACCTTC. Translated: CASVNRDRGIYGYTF.

The genes are TRBV29-1 and TRBJ2-4; D is uncertain. This CDR3 has 13 residues. From germline, CDR1 is SQVTM and CDR2 ANQGSEA. V was shortened by 4 bases and J by 10 bases, with 17 bases between the two germline ends. CDR3 in DNA: TGCAGCGTTGTAACCTCCCTTAGGAGAATTCAGTACTTC. Encoded protein: CSVVTSLRRIQYF.

This clonotype was observed at least ten times. This chain connects TRBV7-2 to TRBJ1-5; a weak D match, TRBD1 (5 bases). CDR1 is SGHTA, CDR2 FQGNSA, per germline. This CDR3 is 15 amino acids long. V dropped 5 bases and J dropped 0 bases, with 11 bases sitting between them. As DNA, the CDR3 is TGTGCCAGCAGCCCCGGGGGGATTAGCAATCAGCCCCAGCATTTT. Its translation: CASSPGGISNQPQHF.

CDR3 sequence (DNA): TGCGCCAGCAGCCATATAGTTTCGGGGGCCGGGGAGCTGTTTTTT. Translating it yields CASSHIVSGAGELFF. The chain is built from TRBV4-3 and TRBJ2-2; D is perhaps TRBD2 (6 bases). Looked up from germline, CDR1 is LGHNA and CDR2 is YSLEER. This CDR3 spans 15 amino acids. V lost 3 bases and J 6 bases, leaving 14 bases between the germline ends.

This clonotype was picked up many times. This sequence joins TRBV4-3 and TRBJ1-1; maybe TRBD1 (5 bases). Germline CDR1 LGHNA, CDR2 YSLEER. This CDR3 contains 14 residues. V shed 3 bases and J shed 6 bases, with 14 bases lying between them. CDR3 sequence reads: CASSQMGGLAEAFF. CDR3 sequence (DNA): TGCGCCAGCAGCCAGATGGGGGGGTTGGCTGAAGCTTTCTTT.